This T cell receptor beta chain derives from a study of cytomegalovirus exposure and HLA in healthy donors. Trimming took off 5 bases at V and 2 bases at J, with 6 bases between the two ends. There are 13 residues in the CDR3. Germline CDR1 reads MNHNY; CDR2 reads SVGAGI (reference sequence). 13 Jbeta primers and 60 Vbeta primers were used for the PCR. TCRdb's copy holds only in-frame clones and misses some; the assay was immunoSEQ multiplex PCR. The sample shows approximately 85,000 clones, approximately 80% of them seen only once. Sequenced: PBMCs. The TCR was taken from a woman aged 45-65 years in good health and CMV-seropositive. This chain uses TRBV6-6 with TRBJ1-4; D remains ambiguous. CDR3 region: CASSRRTNEKLFF. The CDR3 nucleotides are TGTGCCAGCAGTCGGCGGACTAATGAAAAACTGTTTTTT.